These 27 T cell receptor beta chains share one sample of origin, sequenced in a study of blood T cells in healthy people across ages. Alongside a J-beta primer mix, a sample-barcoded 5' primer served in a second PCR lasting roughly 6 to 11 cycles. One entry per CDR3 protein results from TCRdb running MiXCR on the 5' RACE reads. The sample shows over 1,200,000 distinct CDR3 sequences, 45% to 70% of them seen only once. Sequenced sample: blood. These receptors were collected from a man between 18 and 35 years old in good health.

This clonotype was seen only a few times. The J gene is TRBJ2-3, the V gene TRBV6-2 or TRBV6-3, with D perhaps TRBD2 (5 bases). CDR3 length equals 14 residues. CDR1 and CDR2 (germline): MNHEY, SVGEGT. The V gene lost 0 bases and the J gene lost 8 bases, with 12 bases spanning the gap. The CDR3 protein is CASSYSRVSATQYF. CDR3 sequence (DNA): TGTGCCAGCAGTTACTCGCGGGTCTCGGCTACGCAGTATTTT.

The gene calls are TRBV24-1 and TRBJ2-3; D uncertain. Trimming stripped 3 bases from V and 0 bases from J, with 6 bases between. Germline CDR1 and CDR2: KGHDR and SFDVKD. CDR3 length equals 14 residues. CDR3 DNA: TGTGCCACCAGTGATGGAGACAGCACAGATACGCAGTATTTT. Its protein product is CATSDGDSTDTQYF.

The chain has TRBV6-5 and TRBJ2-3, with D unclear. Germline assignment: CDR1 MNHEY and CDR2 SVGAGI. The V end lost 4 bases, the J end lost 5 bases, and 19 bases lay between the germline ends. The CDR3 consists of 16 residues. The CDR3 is CASSSLSRELRDTQYF. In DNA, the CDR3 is TGTGCCAGCAGTTCTTTGTCTAGAGAGTTACGAGATACGCAGTATTTT.

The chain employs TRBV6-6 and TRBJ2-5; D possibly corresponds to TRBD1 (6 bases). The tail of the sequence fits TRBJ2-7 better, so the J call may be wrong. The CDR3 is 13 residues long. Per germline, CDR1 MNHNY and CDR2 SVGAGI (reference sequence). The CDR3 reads CASRQGWVYEQYF. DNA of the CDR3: TGTGCCAGCAGACAGGGTTGGGTTTACGAGCAGTACTTC.

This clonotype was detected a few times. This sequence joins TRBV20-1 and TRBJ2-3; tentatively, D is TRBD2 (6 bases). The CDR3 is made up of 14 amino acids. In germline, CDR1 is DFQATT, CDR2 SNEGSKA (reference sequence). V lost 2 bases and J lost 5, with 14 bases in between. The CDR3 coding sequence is TGCAGTGCTAGACTCCGCGGGGTCGGAGATACGCAGTATTTT. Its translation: CSARLRGVGDTQYF.

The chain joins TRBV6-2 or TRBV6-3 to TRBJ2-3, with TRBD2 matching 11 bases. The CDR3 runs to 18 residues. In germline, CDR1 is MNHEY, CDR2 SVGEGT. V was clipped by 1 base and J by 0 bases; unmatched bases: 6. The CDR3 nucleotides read TGTGCCAGCAGTTACTTTCCTGGGACTAGCGGAAGCACAGATACGCAGTATTTT. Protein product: CASSYFPGTSGSTDTQYF.

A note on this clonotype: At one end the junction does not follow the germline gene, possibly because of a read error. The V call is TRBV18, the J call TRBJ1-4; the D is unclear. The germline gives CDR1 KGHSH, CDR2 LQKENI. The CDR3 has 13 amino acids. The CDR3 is CASSPDFNEKLFF. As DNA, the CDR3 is TGTGCTAGCTCACCGGACTTTAATGAAAAACTGTTTTTT. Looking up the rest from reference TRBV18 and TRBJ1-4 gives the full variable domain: NAGVMQNPRHLVRRRGQEARLRCSPMKGHSHVYWYRQLPEEGLKFMVYLQKENIIDESGMPKERFSAEFPKEGPSILRIQQVVRGDSAAYFCASSPDFNEKLFFGSGTQLSVL.

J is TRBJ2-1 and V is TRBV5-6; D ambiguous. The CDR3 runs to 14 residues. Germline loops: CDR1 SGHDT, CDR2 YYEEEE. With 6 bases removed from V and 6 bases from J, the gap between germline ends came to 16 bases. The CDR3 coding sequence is TGTGCCAGCACCAACGTGGGTCCGGGCAATGAGCAGTTCTTC. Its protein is CASTNVGPGNEQFF.

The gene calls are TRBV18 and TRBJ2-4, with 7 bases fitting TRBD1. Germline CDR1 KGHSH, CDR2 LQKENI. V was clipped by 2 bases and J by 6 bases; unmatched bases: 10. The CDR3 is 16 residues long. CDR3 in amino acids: CASSPMGDRVSNIQYF. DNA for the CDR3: TGTGCCAGCTCACCAATGGGAGACAGGGTCTCAAACATTCAGTACTTC.

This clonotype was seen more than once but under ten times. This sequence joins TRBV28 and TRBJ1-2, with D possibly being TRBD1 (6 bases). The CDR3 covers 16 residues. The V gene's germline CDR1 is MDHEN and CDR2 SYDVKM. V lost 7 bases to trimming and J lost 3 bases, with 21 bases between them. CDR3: CASIGVTIQGDYGYTF. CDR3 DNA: TGTGCCAGCATCGGTGTGACCATACAGGGCGACTATGGCTACACCTTC.

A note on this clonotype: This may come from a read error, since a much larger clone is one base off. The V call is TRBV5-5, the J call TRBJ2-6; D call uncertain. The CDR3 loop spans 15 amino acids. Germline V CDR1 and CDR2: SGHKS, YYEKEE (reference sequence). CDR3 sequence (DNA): TGTACCAGCAGCTCACACAGCGCTGGGGCCAACGTCCTGACTTTC. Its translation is CTSSSHSAGANVLTF.

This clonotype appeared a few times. CDR3 region: CSVELAGADTQYF. Written as DNA, the CDR3 is TGCAGCGTTGAACTAGCGGGGGCCGATACGCAGTATTTT. The chain is built from TRBV29-1 and TRBJ2-3, with 10 positions matching TRBD2. Germline CDR1 SQVTM, CDR2 ANQGSEA. The CDR3 spans 13 residues. V gave up 2 bases and J gave up 6 bases; unmatched junction bases: 2.

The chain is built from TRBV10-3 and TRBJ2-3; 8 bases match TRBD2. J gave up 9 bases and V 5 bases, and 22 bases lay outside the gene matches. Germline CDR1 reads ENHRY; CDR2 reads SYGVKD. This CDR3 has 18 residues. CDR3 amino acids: CAISRPTRDSGDQETQYF. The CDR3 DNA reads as TGTGCCATCAGTCGCCCCACTCGGGATAGCGGGGACCAGGAGACGCAGTATTTT.

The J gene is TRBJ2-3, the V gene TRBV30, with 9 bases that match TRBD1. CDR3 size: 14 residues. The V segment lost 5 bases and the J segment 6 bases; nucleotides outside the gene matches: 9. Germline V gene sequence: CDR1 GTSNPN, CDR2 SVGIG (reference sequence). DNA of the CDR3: TGTGCCTGGGGGGGACAGGGTTTGACGGATACGCAGTATTTT. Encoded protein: CAWGGQGLTDTQYF.

CDR3 residues: CASSQGLSTGAFF. The DNA of the CDR3 is TGTGCCAGCAGCCAAGGACTCTCCACGGGAGCTTTCTTT. The genes are TRBV4-2 and TRBJ1-1, with D uncertain. The germline V gene encodes CDR1 LGHNA and CDR2 YNFKEQ. The CDR3 sequence is 13 residues long. V was cut by 1 base and J by 10 bases, with 13 bases left in between.

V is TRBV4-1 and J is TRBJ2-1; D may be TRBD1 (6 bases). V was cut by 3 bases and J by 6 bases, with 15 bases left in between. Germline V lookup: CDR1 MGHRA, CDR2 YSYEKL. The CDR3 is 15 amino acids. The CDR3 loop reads CASSHPQGRGNEQFF. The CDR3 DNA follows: TGCGCCAGCAGCCACCCACAGGGTAGGGGCAATGAGCAGTTCTTC.

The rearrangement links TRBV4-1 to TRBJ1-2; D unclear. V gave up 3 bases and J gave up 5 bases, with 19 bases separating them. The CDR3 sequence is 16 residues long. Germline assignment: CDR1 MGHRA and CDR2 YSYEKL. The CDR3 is CASSQNEGSGFYGYTF. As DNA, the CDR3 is TGCGCCAGCAGCCAGAACGAGGGCAGCGGTTTTTATGGCTACACCTTC.

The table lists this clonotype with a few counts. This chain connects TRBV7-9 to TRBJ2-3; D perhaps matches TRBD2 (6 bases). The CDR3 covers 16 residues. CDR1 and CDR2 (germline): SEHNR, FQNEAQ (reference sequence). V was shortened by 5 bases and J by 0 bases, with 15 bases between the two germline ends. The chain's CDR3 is CASSVGTGPSTDTQYF. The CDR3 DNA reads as TGTGCCAGCAGCGTAGGGACTGGCCCTAGCACAGATACGCAGTATTTT.

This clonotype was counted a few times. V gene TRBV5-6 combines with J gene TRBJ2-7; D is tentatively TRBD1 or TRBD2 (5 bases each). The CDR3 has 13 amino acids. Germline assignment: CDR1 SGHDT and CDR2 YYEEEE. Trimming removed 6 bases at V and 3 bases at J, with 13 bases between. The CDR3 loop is CASTVGTNYEQYF. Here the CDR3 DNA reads TGTGCCAGCACCGTCGGGACGAACTACGAGCAGTACTTC.

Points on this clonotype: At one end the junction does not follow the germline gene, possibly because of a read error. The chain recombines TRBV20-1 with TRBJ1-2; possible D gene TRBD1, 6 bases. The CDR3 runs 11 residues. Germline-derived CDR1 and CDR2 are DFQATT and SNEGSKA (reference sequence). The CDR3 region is CSATGNYDYTF. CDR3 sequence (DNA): TGCAGTGCCACAGGGAACTATGACTACACCTTC.

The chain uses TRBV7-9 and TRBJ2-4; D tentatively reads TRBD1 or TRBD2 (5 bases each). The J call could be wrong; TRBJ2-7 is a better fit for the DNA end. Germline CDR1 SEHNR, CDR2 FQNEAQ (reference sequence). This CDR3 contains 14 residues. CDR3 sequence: CASSLSSGTNEQYF. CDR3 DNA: TGTGCCAGCAGCTTAAGTTCAGGGACCAACGAGCAGTACTTC.

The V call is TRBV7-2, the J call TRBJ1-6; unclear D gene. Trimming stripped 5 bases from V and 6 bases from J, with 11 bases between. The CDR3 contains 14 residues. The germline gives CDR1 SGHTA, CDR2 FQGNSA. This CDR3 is CASSPVGSNSPLHF. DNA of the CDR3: TGTGCCAGCAGCCCAGTGGGGAGTAATTCACCCCTCCACTTT.

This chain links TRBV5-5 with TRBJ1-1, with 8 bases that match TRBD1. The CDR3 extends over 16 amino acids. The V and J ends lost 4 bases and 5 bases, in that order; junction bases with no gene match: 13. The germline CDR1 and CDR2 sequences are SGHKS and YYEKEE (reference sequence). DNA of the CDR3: TGTGCCAGCAGCGACCCCTTTGGACAGGGTCGGACTGAAGCTTTCTTT. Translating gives CASSDPFGQGRTEAFF.

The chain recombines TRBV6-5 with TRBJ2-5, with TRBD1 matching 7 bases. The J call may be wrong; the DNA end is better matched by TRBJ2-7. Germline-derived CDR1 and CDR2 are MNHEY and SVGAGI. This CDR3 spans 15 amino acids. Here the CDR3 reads CASSFQQGSYYEQYF. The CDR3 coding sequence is TGTGCCAGCAGTTTTCAACAGGGGTCTTACTACGAGCAGTACTTC.

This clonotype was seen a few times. CDR3 protein: CATSRDKWGEQFF. CDR3 sequence (DNA): TGTGCCACCAGCAGAGATAAGTGGGGTGAGCAGTTCTTC. The rearrangement joins TRBV15 to TRBJ2-1, with D hard to call. Between the trimmed V and J ends, which lost 0 bases and 9 bases, there was a span of 9 bases. Germline V gene data show CDR1 as LNHNV and CDR2 as YYDKDF (reference sequence). The length of the CDR3 is 13 residues. Full variable domain (outside the CDR3, taken from reference TRBV15 and TRBJ2-1): DAMVIQNPRYQVTQFGKPVTLSCSQTLNHNVMYWYQQKSSQAPKLLFHYYDKDFNNEADTPDNFQSRRPNTSFCFLDIRSPGLGDTAMYLCATSRDKWGEQFFGPGTRLTVL.

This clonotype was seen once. The CDR3 spells CASSLFEGGRAFF. Here the CDR3 DNA reads TGCGCCAGCAGCTTGTTCGAGGGGGGGCGGGCTTTCTTT. This chain joins TRBV5-1 and TRBJ1-1, with D possibly matching TRBD1 (6 bases). Looked up from germline, CDR1 is SGHRS and CDR2 is YFSETQ. This CDR3 spans 13 amino acids. V was cut by 1 base and J by 11 bases, with 15 bases left in between.

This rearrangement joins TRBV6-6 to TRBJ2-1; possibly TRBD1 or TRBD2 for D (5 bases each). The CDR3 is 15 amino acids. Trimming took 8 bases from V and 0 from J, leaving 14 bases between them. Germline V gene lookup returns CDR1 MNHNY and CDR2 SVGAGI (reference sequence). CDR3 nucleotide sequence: TGTGCCAGCCTTTCCGGGACGAGCTCCTACAATGAGCAGTTCTTC. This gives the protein CASLSGTSSYNEQFF.